The clone carrying this TCR beta chain was recorded only once. This CDR3 region has 14 residues. CDR1 SNHLY and CDR2 FYNNEI come from the germline V gene. V was shortened by 4 bases and J by 8 bases, with 14 bases between the two germline ends. This record belongs to a study of shared clonotypes between healthy human individuals. Some clones are missing from TCRdb's copy, which holds only in-frame ones; the method was immunoSEQ multiplex PCR. The sample lists some 1.4 million clones; roughly 95% were seen once. The chain links TRBV2 to TRBJ1-4, with a possible D match to TRBD1 (6 bases). This TCR was recovered from a man aged 25-40 years in good health. The sample consisted of naive CD4+ T cells sorted from blood. The subset: CD45RA+ positively selected. The CDR3 nucleotides are TGTGCCAGCAGTGCCCAGGGAGGGGGGGAAAAACTGTTTTTT. This gives the protein CASSAQGGGEKLFF.